This TCR beta chain was recorded in a study of blood T cell repertoires in COVID-19. Study details: COVID-19 samples from acute and convalescent phases originated in the United States, Italy and Spain. Sources were T cells, B-cell-depleted T cells, or PBMCs; the material itself was cDNA or gDNA.

The germline V gene has CDR1 MNHEY and CDR2 SVGEGT. Trimming shortened V by 4 bases and J by 3 bases, and 7 bases separated the two germline ends. The CDR3 is 13 residues long. As handled by the study authors: By means of reference gene primer amplification, nucleated cell counts were estimated. The data were produced by immunoSEQ multiplex PCR, yet TCRdb's version contains in-frame clones alone and is incomplete. The V and J calls and the clone size are those of that table, but D and trimming were determined from the DNA. The sample includes 95,000 to 150,000 clones, around 90% of them seen just once.

The receptor was isolated from a woman aged 45 to 65 with active or convalescent COVID-19. Sequenced sample: peripheral blood. This chain joins TRBV6-2 or TRBV6-3 and TRBJ2-1; weak D call: TRBD1 (5 bases). DNA of the CDR3: TGTGCCAGCAGTTCAGGGCTCTACAATGAGCAGTTCTTC. Protein: CASSSGLYNEQFF.